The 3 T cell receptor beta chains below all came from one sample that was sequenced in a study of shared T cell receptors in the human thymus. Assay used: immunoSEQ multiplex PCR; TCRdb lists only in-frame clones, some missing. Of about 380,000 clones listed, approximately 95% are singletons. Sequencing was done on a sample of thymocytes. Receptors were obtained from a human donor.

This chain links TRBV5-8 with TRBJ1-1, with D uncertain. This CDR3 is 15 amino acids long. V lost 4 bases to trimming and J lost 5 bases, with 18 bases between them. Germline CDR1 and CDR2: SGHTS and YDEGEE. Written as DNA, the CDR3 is TGTGCCAGCAGCGGAAACACGAAGCGGCGGACTGAAGCTTTCTTT. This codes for CASSGNTKRRTEAFF.

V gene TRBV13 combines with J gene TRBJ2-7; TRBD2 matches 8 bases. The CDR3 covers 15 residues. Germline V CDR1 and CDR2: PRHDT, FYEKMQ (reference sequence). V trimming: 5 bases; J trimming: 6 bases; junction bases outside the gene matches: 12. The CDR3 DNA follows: TGTGCCAGCAGCCCATCGGGGGGGCCTCTTGGCGAGCAGTACTTC. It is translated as CASSPSGGPLGEQYF.

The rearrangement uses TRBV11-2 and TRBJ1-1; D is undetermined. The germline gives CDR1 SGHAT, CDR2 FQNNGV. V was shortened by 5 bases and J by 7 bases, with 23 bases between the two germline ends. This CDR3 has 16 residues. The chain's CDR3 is CASSPKGYRGEGEAFF. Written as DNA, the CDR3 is TGTGCCAGCAGCCCAAAGGGTTATCGTGGGGAAGGTGAAGCTTTCTTT.